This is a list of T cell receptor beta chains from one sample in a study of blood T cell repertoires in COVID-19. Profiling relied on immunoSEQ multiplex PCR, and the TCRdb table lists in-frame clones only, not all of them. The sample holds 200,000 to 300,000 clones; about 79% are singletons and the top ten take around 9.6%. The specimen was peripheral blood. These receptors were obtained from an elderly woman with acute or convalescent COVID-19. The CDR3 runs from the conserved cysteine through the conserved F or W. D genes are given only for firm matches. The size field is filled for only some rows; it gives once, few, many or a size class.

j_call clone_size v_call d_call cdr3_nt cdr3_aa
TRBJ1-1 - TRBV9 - TGTGCCAGCAGCCGTACAACGAACACTGAAGCTTTCTTT CASSRTTNTEAFF
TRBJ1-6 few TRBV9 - TGTGCCAGCAGCGTAGGGGCAGGGTTCGATTCACCCCTCCACTTT CASSVGAGFDSPLHF
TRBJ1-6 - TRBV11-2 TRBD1 TGTGCCAGCAGCATTAGACAGGGTTATAATTCACCCCTCCACTTT CASSIRQGYNSPLHF
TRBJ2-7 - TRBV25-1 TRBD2 TGTGCCAGCAGTGTAAGCGGGAACTCCCTCTCCTACGAGCAGTACTTC CASSVSGNSLSYEQYF
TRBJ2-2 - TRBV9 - TGTGCCAGCAGCGTAGGACAAACAGGGCGGGCCGGGGAGCTGTTTTTT CASSVGQTGRAGELFF
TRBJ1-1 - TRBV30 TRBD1 TGTGCCTGGATGGGACAGACTGAAGCTTTCTTT CAWMGQTEAFF
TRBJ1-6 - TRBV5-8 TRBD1 TGTGCCAGCAGCCCCGGGACAGGTCTAAATTCACCCCTCCACTTT CASSPGTGLNSPLHF
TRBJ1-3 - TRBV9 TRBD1 TGTGCCAGCAGCCCAGGGGACAGTATACGAGACACCATATATTTT CASSPGDSIRDTIYF
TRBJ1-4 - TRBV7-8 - TGTGCCAGCAGCCGCGAGGACAAATTCGGAAAACTGTTTTTT CASSREDKFGKLFF
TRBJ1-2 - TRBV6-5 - TGTGCCAGCAGTAGCGGGTCTAACTATGGCTACACCTTC CASSSGSNYGYTF
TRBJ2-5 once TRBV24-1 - TGTGCCACCAGTGATTTACGATCTGGGGGGTCCGAGACCCAGTACTTC CATSDLRSGGSETQYF
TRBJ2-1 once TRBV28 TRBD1 TGTGCCAGCAGTTTAGGGTGGGGTCAGACAGGGGGCAATGAGCAGTTCTTC CASSLGWGQTGGNEQFF
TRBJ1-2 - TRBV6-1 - TGTGCCAGCAGTGAGCTGACAGGCCCCTCGGGCTACACCTTC CASSELTGPSGYTF
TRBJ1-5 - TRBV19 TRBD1 TGTGCCAGTAGTATAGGGTTCCAGGGGACAGGACTCTCCAATCAGCCCCAGCATTTT CASSIGFQGTGLSNQPQHF
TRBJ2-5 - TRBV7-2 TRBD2 TGTGCCAGCAGGCCGCAGCGGGGAGAGGAGACCCAGTACTTC CASRPQRGEETQYF
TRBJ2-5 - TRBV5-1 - TGCGCCAGCAGTTTGGAGGGGACTGGGGTCGACCAGTACTTC CASSLEGTGVDQYF
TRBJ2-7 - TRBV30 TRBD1 TGTGCCTGGAGTCAGGGACAGCCTTACTACGAGCAGTACTTC CAWSQGQPYYEQYF
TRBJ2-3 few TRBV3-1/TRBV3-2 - TGTGCCAGCAGCCAATTAGCAGATACGCAGTATTTT CASSQLADTQYF
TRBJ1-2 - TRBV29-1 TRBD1 TGCAGCGTTGTAAAGGGGGCCACTGGCTACACCTTC CSVVKGATGYTF
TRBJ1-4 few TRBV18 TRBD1 TGTGCCAGCTCACCACGAAGGGGGCAAAGTGAAAAACTGTTTTTT CASSPRRGQSEKLFF
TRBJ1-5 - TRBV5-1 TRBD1 TGCGCCAGCAGCTTGGGAATCGGACAGGGTAGTCAGCCCCAGCATTTT CASSLGIGQGSQPQHF
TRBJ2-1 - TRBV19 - TGTGCCAGTACCTCGACTGGTCCCAATGAGCAGTTCTTC CASTSTGPNEQFF
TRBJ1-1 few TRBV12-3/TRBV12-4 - TGTGCCAGCAGTTTGAAGAGGGACACTGAAGCTTTCTTT CASSLKRDTEAFF
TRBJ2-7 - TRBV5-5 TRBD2 TGTGCCAGCAGCCTAGCGGGGGGGCAGTACGAGCAGTACTTC CASSLAGGQYEQYF
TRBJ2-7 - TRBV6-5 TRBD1 TGTGCCAGAAGGGGGAGAGACAGGGTAGACTACGAGCAGTACTTC CARRGRDRVDYEQYF
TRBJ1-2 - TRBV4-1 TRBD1 TGCGCCAGCAGCCAAGAGCGGGTCGCCAGGGGGCACTATGGCTACACCTTC CASSQERVARGHYGYTF
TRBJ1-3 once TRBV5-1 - TGCGCCAGCAGCTTTACCGCGAGCCAAGGAAACACCATATATTTT CASSFTASQGNTIYF
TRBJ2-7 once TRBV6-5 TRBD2 TGTGCCAGCAGTTACCCGGGGAGGGGTGACGAGCAGTACTTC CASSYPGRGDEQYF
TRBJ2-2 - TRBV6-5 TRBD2 TGTGTCGCTAAGCTAGCGGGGGTGGGCACCGGGGAGCTGTTTTTT CVAKLAGVGTGELFF
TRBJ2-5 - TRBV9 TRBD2 TGTGCCAGCAGCCTTGGACTAGCGGGGACCCAAGAGACCCAGTACTTC CASSLGLAGTQETQYF
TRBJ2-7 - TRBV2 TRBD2 TGTGCCAGCAGTGAGAGCGGGACCTTCTACGAGCAGTACTTC CASSESGTFYEQYF
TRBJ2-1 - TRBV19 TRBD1 TGTGCCAGTAGTATTCAGGGGGCGAATGAGCAGTTCTTC CASSIQGANEQFF
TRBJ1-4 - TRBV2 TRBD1 TGTGCCAGCAGGACAGGGGGGGCTAATGAAAAACTGTTTTTT CASRTGGANEKLFF
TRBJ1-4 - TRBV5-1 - TGCGCCAGCAGCTTGGAGGGGTCGAATGAAAAACTGTTTTTT CASSLEGSNEKLFF
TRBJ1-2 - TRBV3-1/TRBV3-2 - TGTGCCAGCAGCCGAAATCCCAGGGACTATGGCTACACCTTC CASSRNPRDYGYTF
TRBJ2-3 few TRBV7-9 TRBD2 TGTGCCAGCAGCAACAGCGGGGGCACAGATACGCAGTATTTT CASSNSGGTDTQYF
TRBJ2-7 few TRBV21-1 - TGTGCCAGCAGCCTGCCGGGACTAGCCTACGAGCAGTACTTC CASSLPGLAYEQYF
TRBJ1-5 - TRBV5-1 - TGCGCCAGCAGCTTAGACAGTCTCTCCAATCAGCCCCAGCATTTT CASSLDSLSNQPQHF
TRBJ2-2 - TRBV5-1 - TGCGCCAGCAGCTTGGAACTAGCGAACACCGGGGAGCTGTTTTTT CASSLELANTGELFF
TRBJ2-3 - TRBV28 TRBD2 TGTGCCAGCAGTTTAGTCCGCGGGGGGGCCAGGGATACGCAGTATTTT CASSLVRGGARDTQYF
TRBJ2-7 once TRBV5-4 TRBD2 TGTGCCAGCAGCTCACTAGCGGGGGGCTATAACGAGCAGTACTTC CASSSLAGGYNEQYF
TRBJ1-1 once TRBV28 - TGTGCCAGCAGTTTAATAGGGTACAGGAGGAACACTGAAGCTTTCTTT CASSLIGYRRNTEAFF
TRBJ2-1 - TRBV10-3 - TGTGCCATCAATGACCGGGCAGGGTCCTACAATGAGCAGTTCTTC CAINDRAGSYNEQFF
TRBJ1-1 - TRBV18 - TGTGCCAGCTCACTCTCAGGGGCACTGAACACTGAAGCTTTCTTT CASSLSGALNTEAFF